Listed here are 6 T cell receptor beta chains from one sample, sequenced in a study of OX40 agonist ivuxolimab in advanced cancers. TCRdb's table, derived via immunoSEQ multiplex PCR, lists solely in-frame clones and lacks some. The data show about 78,000 clones, about 90% seen once. Sequencing was performed on CD4+ or CD8+ T cells sorted from blood, taken in a trial of the OX40 agonist ivuxolimab. The receptor set was obtained from an adult with an advanced solid tumor such as melanoma, head and neck, liver or kidney cancer.

This chain uses TRBV6-1 with TRBJ1-2; the D is unclear. This CDR3 is 15 amino acids long. Trimming shortened V by 1 base and J by 2 bases, and 11 bases separated the two germline ends. Germline V gene sequence: CDR1 MNHNS, CDR2 SASEGT. CDR3 in DNA: TGTGCCAGCAGTGAAGGGGGAGGCGGCAACTATGGCTACACCTTC. Translating gives CASSEGGGGNYGYTF.

This clone was detected only once. The chain employs TRBV4-1 and TRBJ1-6; D uncertain. V was clipped by 1 base and J by 8 bases, with 9 bases between them. This CDR3 is 14 amino acids long. Germline V CDR1 and CDR2: MGHRA, YSYEKL. The chain's CDR3 is CASSQGAIYSPLHF. In DNA, the CDR3 is TGCGCCAGCAGCCAAGGAGCGATTTATTCACCCCTCCACTTT.

This clone was recorded a few times. The chain combines TRBV6-1 with TRBJ2-5; 7 positions match TRBD2. The CDR3 consists of 16 residues. J was trimmed by 6 bases and V by 2 bases; bases with no gene match: 12. Germline loops: CDR1 MNHNS, CDR2 SASEGT. The CDR3 region has the DNA TGTGCCAGCAGTGAAAGGGAGGGTTCATCTTCGAAGACCCAGTACTTC. Its protein is CASSEREGSSSKTQYF.

The chain employs TRBV6-1 and TRBJ1-2, with TRBD1 identical over 8 bases. The CDR3 totals 13 residues. V trimming: 7 bases; J trimming: 4 bases; junction bases outside the gene matches: 5. Germline assignment: CDR1 MNHNS and CDR2 SASEGT. The CDR3 loop is CASIRDRGYGYTF. CDR3 DNA sequence: TGTGCCAGCATTCGCGACAGGGGCTATGGCTACACCTTC.

V and J are TRBV6-4 and TRBJ2-4, with D maybe TRBD2 (6 bases). Germline V gene lookup returns CDR1 MRHNA and CDR2 SNTAGT. The CDR3 is made up of 14 amino acids. DNA of the CDR3: TGTGTCTTCGATGGGGCGGGGGCCAAAAACATTCAGTACTTC. It encodes CVFDGAGAKNIQYF.

The V and J genes are TRBV5-8 and TRBJ2-6; 7 bases fit TRBD1. CDR1 SGHTS and CDR2 YDEGEE come from the germline V gene. The ends lost 4 bases at V and 0 bases at J; junction bases unmatched: 7. The CDR3 sequence is 17 residues long. In DNA, the CDR3 is TGTGCCAGCAGCCACGGGACAGACCACTCTGGGGCCAACGTCCTGACTTTC. Protein sequence: CASSHGTDHSGANVLTF.